These 13 T cell receptor beta chains originate from one sample sequenced in a study of blood T cells in healthy people across ages. A second PCR, run for roughly 7 to 11 cycles, used a sample-barcoded 5' primer plus a J-beta primer mix. TCRdb re-derived calls from the 5' RACE reads in MiXCR, one entry per CDR3 protein. The repertoire has about 1 million distinct CDR3 sequences, less than 50% of them found once; the top ten carry approximately 17%. The specimen sequenced was blood. The receptors come from an older woman in good health.

This clonotype was observed a handful of times. CDR3 in amino acids: CSVTSADTQYF. For the CDR3, the DNA is TGCAGTGTAACTAGCGCAGATACGCAGTATTTT. V gene TRBV20-1 combines with J gene TRBJ2-3, with 7 bases matching TRBD2. This CDR3 is 11 amino acids long. Unmatched junction bases numbered 2, after V lost 7 bases and J lost 4 bases. In germline, CDR1 is DFQATT, CDR2 SNEGSKA (reference sequence).

This chain connects TRBV15 to TRBJ2-1, with 7 nucleotides matching TRBD2. This CDR3 region has 13 residues. Looked up from germline, CDR1 is LNHNV and CDR2 is YYDKDF (reference sequence). Losses at the gene ends were 8 bases for V and 0 bases for J; bases not matched to a gene: 1. CDR3 sequence: CATGRVSYNEQFF. CDR3 DNA: TGTGCCACCGGGAGGGTCTCCTACAATGAGCAGTTCTTC.

V and J are TRBV6-5 and TRBJ2-3; D is unclear. Germline V gene lookup returns CDR1 MNHEY and CDR2 SVGAGI. The CDR3 is 20 residues long. The V gene lost 2 bases and the J gene lost 2 bases, with 26 bases spanning the gap. The chain's CDR3 is CASSYGGTAIPTRDTDTQYF. Here the CDR3 DNA reads TGTGCCAGCAGTTACGGCGGAACTGCGATACCCACTCGCGACACAGATACGCAGTATTTT.

This clonotype appeared a few times. The chain carries TRBV11-2 and TRBJ2-7; 7 bases are a match to TRBD2. The junction had 10 bases not matched to a gene; V was cut back by 5 bases and J by 0 bases. The CDR3 extends over 16 amino acids. Germline CDR1 is SGHAT and CDR2 is FQNNGV. DNA of the CDR3: TGTGCCAGCAGCGACTCTAGCGGAATACTCTCCTACGAGCAGTACTTC. It encodes CASSDSSGILSYEQYF.

The genes are TRBV6-5 and TRBJ2-7, with TRBD2 matching over 7 bases. The CDR3 is 14 amino acids. V dropped 2 bases and J dropped 1; count of bases not matched to a gene: 2. CDR1 and CDR2 (germline): MNHEY, SVGAGI. CDR3 protein: CASSYERDSYEQYF. The CDR3 DNA is TGTGCCAGCAGTTACGAGCGGGATTCCTACGAGCAGTACTTC.

V is TRBV29-1 and J is TRBJ2-7; possibly TRBD1 or TRBD2 for D (6 bases each). CDR1 SQVTM and CDR2 ANQGSEA come from the germline V gene. Trimming left V 6 bases short and J 7 bases short, with 22 bases between. The CDR3 covers 14 residues. The CDR3 sequence is CSVGAGKAYNEQYF. The CDR3 nucleotides read TGCAGCGTGGGGGCGGGGAAGGCCTACAATGAGCAGTACTTC.

The table lists this clonotype with many counts. The chain uses TRBV5-6 and TRBJ2-7; 8 nucleotides match TRBD2. The CDR3 runs 14 residues. J lost 6 bases, V lost 2 bases, and 7 bases had no gene match. Germline CDR1 and CDR2: SGHDT and YYEEEE. CDR3 protein: CASSFPGLASEQYF. The CDR3 DNA follows: TGTGCCAGCAGCTTTCCAGGACTAGCTAGCGAGCAGTACTTC.

The chain is built from TRBV12-3 or TRBV12-4 and TRBJ2-5, with a tentative D call TRBD2 (5 bases). The CDR3 runs to 16 residues. V lost 6 bases and J 3 bases, leaving 20 bases between the germline ends. In DNA, the CDR3 is TGTGCCAGCAGGATCTTAGGACTCAAGTGTGAAGAGACCCAGTACTTC. This translates into CASRILGLKCEETQYF.

This chain links TRBV20-1 with TRBJ2-1; D may be TRBD1 or TRBD2 (5 bases each). CDR3 length: 15 residues. The V and J ends lost 0 bases and 0 bases respectively, with 9 bases between them. Germline-derived CDR1 and CDR2 are DFQATT and SNEGSKA (reference sequence). The CDR3 loop is CSARDGTNSYNEQFF. As DNA, the CDR3 is TGCAGTGCTAGAGATGGGACCAACTCCTACAATGAGCAGTTCTTC.

V gene TRBV9 combines with J gene TRBJ2-5, with D uncertain. The germline V gene has CDR1 SGDLS and CDR2 YYNGEE. The CDR3 is 15 amino acids. The V end lost 4 bases, the J end lost 11 bases, and 24 bases lay between the germline ends. The DNA of the CDR3 is TGTGCCAGCAGCAAAGACCAGCAGATCTACAATGAGCAGTACTTC. It yields the protein CASSKDQQIYNEQYF.

This clonotype has only a few counts. V usage is TRBV12-3 or TRBV12-4 and J usage is TRBJ1-2; D is ambiguous. Trimming shortened V by 5 bases and J by 2 bases, and 15 bases separated the two germline ends. This CDR3 has 15 residues. CDR3 in amino acids: CASSDTPAGNYGYTF. The CDR3 DNA follows: TGTGCCAGCAGTGACACGCCCGCGGGAAACTATGGCTACACCTTC.

The sample holds one count of this clonotype. The chain recombines TRBV6-5 with TRBJ2-5; 8 bases line up with TRBD2. The CDR3 contains 14 residues. Trimming took 5 bases from V and 4 from J; bases not matched to a gene: 6. Per germline, CDR1 MNHEY and CDR2 SVGAGI. The CDR3, as DNA: TGTGCCAGCAGTCCGTGGACTAGCAGAGAGACCCAGTACTTC. Translated, it gives CASSPWTSRETQYF.

This clonotype showed up just a few times. This chain uses TRBV12-3 or TRBV12-4 with TRBJ2-7; possibly TRBD1 for D (6 bases). V lost 3 bases, J lost 6 bases, and 18 bases lay in between. The CDR3 has 15 residues. The CDR3 nucleotides are TGTGCCAGCAGTTTTCGGCAGTCAGGGGCTGGCGAGCAGTACTTC. Its translation is CASSFRQSGAGEQYF.